A selection of T cell receptor beta chains follows, all from one sample in a study of T cells after yellow fever vaccination. Each CDR3 protein is one row after TCRdb ran MiXCR on the 5' RACE reads. The table includes under 550,000 distinct CDR3 sequences, around a fifth detected once. Sequenced here: PBMCs, sampled roughly 20 days after the first yellow fever vaccination. The receptors here all came from a young man who received the YFV17D yellow fever vaccine. CDR3s include the opening cysteine and the closing phenylalanine or tryptophan. The D gene is left open where the match is weak. Not all rows give a size; the values are once, few, many and, for expanded clones, a class.

j_call d_call clone_size v_call cdr3_nt cdr3_aa
TRBJ2-2 TRBD1 few TRBV6-1 TGTGCCAGCATAGGGACAGGGGGCGCCAGGAACACCGGGGAGCTGTTTTTT CASIGTGGARNTGELFF
TRBJ1-5 - - TRBV3-1 TGTGCCAGCAGCCTAGGCAGGCAGAATCAGCTCCAGCATTTT CASSLGRQNQLQHF
TRBJ1-4 TRBD1 - TRBV7-2 TGTGCCAGCAGCCGGGACAGCCTCGCTGAAAAACTGTTTTTT CASSRDSLAEKLFF
TRBJ1-1 - few TRBV6-2/TRBV6-3 TGTGCCAGCAGTTCGAATCCGGGCTCGGGCACTGAAGCTTTCTTT CASSSNPGSGTEAFF
TRBJ2-3 - few TRBV7-3 TGTGCCAGCAGCTCAGGCCTCGTACACGGCACAGATACGCAGTATTTT CASSSGLVHGTDTQYF
TRBJ1-1 - few TRBV4-3 TGCGCCAGCGCCTTCGTAGCTCAGGGAAACACTGAAGCTTTCTTT CASAFVAQGNTEAFF
TRBJ2-5 TRBD1 - TRBV12-3/TRBV12-4 TGTGCCAGCAGGCAGGACAGGGGCCGGGAGACCCAGTACTTC CASRQDRGRETQYF
TRBJ1-2 - - TRBV12-3/TRBV12-4 TGTGCCAGCACCTTCGGCGGGGGTGGAGGCGGCTACACCTTC CASTFGGGGGGYTF
TRBJ2-2 - once TRBV5-1 TGCGCCAGCAGCTTGCCTCAGGGAATAACCGGGGAGCTGTTTTTT CASSLPQGITGELFF
TRBJ2-1 - few TRBV2 TGTGCCAGCAGGGAACGGGGTCTCTACAATGAGCAGTTCTTC CASRERGLYNEQFF
TRBJ2-5 TRBD2 - TRBV20-1 TGCAGTGCTAAGGGACTAGTCGAGGAGACCCAGTACTTC CSAKGLVEETQYF